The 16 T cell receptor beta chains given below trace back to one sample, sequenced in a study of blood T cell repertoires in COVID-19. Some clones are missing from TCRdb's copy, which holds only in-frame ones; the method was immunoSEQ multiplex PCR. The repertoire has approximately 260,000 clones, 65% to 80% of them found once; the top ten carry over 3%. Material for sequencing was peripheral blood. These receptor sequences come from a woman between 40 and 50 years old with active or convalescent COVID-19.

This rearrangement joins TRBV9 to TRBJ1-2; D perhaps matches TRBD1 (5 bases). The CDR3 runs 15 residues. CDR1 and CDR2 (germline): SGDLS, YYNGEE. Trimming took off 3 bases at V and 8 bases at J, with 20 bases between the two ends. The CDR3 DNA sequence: TGTGCCAGCAGCGCACCGGGGGGACTCTATGGAGGCTACACCTTC. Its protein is CASSAPGGLYGGYTF.

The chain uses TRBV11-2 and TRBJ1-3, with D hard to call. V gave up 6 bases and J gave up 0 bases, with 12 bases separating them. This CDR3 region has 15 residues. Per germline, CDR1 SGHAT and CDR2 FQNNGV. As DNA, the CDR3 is TGTGCCAGCAGGTGGGGAGGAGACTCTGGAAACACCATATATTTT. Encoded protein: CASRWGGDSGNTIYF.

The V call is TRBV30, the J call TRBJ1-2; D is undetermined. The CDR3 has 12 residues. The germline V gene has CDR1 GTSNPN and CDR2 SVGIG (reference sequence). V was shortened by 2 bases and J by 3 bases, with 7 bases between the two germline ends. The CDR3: CAWSLGHYGYTF. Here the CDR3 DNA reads TGTGCCTGGAGTTTGGGCCACTATGGCTACACCTTC.

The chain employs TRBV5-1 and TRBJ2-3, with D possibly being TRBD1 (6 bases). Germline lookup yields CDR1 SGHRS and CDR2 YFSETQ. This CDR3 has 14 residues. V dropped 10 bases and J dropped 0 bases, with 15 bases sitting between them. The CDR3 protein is CASALRGSTDTQYF. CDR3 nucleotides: TGCGCCTCAGCATTAAGGGGGAGCACAGATACGCAGTATTTT. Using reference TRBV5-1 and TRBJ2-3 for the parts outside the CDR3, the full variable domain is KAGVTQTPRYLIKTRGQQVTLSCSPISGHRSVSWYQQTPGQGLQFLFEYFSETQRNKGNFPGRFSGRQFSNSRSEMNVSTLELGDSALYLCASALRGSTDTQYFGPGTRLTVL.

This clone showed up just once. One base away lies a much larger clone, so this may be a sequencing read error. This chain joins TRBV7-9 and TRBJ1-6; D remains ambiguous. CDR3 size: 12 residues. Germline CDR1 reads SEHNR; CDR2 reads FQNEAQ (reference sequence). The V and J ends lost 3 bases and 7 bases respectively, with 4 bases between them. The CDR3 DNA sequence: TGTGCCAGCAGCTTGAGGAATTCACCCCTCCACTTT. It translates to CASSLRNSPLHF.

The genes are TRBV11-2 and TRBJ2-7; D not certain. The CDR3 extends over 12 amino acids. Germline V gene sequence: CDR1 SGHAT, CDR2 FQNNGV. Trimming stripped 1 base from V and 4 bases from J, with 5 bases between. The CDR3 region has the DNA TGTGCCAGCAGCTTAGGTACTTACGAGCAGTACTTC. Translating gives CASSLGTYEQYF.

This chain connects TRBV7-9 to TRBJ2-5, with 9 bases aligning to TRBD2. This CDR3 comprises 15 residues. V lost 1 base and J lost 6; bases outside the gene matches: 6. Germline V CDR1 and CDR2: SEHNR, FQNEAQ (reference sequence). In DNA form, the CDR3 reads TGTGCCAGCAGCTTAGTTCTAGCGGGGAAGCAGACCCAGTACTTC. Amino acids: CASSLVLAGKQTQYF.

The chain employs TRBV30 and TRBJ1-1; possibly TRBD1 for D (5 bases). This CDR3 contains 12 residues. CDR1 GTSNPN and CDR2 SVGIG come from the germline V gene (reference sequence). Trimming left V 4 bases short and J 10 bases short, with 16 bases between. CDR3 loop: CAWNPLFGGAFF. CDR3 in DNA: TGTGCCTGGAACCCCCTTTTCGGGGGAGCTTTCTTT.

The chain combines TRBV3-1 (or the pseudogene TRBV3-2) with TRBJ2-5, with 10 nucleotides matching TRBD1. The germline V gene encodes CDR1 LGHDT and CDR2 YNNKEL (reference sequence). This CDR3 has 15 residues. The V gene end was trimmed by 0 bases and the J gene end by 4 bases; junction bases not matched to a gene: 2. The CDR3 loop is CASSQETGGVETQYF. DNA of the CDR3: TGTGCCAGCAGCCAAGAGACAGGGGGCGTAGAGACCCAGTACTTC.

For the CDR3, the DNA is TGTGCCAGCAGCTTGGAACAGGGTTACCTCTATGGCTACACCTTC. Residues: CASSLEQGYLYGYTF. The chain uses TRBV5-4 and TRBJ1-2; the D gene is possibly TRBD1 (6 bases). Germline lookup yields CDR1 SGHNT and CDR2 YYREEE (reference sequence). CDR3 length: 15 amino acids. Deletions cut 0 bases from V and 4 bases from J, with 13 bases between.

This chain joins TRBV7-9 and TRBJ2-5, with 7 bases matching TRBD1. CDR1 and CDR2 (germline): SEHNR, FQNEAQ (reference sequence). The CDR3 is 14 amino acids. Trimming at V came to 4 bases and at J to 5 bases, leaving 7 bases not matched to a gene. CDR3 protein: CASSSPTGWETQYF. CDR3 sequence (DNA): TGTGCCAGCAGCTCCCCGACAGGGTGGGAGACCCAGTACTTC.

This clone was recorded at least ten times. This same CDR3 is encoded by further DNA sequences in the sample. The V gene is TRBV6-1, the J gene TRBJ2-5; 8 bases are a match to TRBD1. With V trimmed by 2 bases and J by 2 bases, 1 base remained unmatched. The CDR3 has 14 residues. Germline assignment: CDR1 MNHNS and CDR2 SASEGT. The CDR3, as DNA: TGTGCCAGCAGTGAAACAGGGGGGCAAGAGACCCAGTACTTC. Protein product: CASSETGGQETQYF.

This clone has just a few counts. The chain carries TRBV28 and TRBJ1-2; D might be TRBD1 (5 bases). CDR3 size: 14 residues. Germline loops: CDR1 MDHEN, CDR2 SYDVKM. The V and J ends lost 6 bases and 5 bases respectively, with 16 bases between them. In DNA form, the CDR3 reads TGTGCCAGCAGGACGGTCCCTGGGGCTTATGGCTACACCTTC. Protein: CASRTVPGAYGYTF.

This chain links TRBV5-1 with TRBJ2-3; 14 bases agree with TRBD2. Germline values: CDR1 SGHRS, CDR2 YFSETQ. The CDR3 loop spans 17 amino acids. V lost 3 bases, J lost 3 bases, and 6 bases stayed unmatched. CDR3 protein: CASSWAGTSGGTDTQYF. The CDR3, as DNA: TGCGCCAGCAGCTGGGCAGGGACTAGCGGGGGAACAGATACGCAGTATTTT.

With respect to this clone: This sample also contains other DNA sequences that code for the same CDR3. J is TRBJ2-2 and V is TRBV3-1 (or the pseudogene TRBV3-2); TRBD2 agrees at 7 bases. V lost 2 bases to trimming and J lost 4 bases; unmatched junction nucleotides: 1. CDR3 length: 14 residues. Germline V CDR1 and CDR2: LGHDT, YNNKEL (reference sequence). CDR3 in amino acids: CASSQIAGTGELFF. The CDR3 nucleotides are TGTGCCAGCAGCCAAATAGCGGGCACCGGGGAGCTGTTTTTT.

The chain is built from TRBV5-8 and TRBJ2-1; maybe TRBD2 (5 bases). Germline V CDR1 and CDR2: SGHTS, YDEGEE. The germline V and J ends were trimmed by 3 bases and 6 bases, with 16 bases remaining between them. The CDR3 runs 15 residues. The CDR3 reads CASSWGETETNEQFF. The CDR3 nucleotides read TGTGCCAGCAGCTGGGGAGAAACAGAGACCAATGAGCAGTTCTTC. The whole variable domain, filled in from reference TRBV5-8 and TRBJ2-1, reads EAGVTQSPTHLIKTRGQQATLRCSPISGHTSVYWYQQALGLGLQFLLWYDEGEERNRGNFPPRFSGRQFPNYSSELNVNALELEDSALYLCASSWGETETNEQFFGPGTRLTVL.